This T cell receptor (beta chain) came from a study of shared T cell receptors in the human thymus. TCRdb's table, derived via immunoSEQ multiplex PCR, lists solely in-frame clones and lacks some. The sample lists roughly 660,000 clones; roughly 90% were seen once. Germline CDR1 is SGHRS and CDR2 is YFSETQ. Trimming took 5 bases from V and 15 from J, leaving 6 bases between them. The CDR3 is 8 residues long. The sample was also reused in another study, on human thymus T cells. That paper adds: Related reports documented highly overlapping thymic repertoires among unrelated individuals.

The chain couples TRBV5-1 to TRBJ2-1; D is ambiguous. Sequencing was performed on thymocytes. The sequence was obtained from a boy under three years old with a congenital heart defect. CDR3 in DNA: TGCGCCAGCAGGGTGGCGTTCTTC. Protein product: CASRVAFF.